This is a list of T cell receptor beta chains from one sample in a study of T cells in Graves' hyperthyroidism and ophthalmopathy. Each CDR3 protein gets one entry after TCRdb re-called the multiplex PCR reads with MiXCR. The data show about 350,000 distinct CDR3 sequences, approximately 15% seen once. Sequenced material: blood. Receptor source: a woman between 40 and 50 years old with Graves' ophthalmopathy. Each CDR3 is given without its conserved first and last residue.

>TRBV10-3
AISETDRGRGGYT
>TRBV24-1
ATSPNLGSSQANTGELF
>TRBV18
ASSKERAEQY
>TRBV20-1
SAREGPLGEKLF
>TRBV20-1
SAKGQGRREQY
>TRBV30
AWDLLREQY
>TRBV28
ASITNWDRRFNQPQH
>TRBV5-6
ASSIFQGKNTEAF
>TRBV11-3
ASSLDRSSGGLDEQF
>TRBV11-2
ASSLVLDGADTQY
>TRBV7-2
ASSPRRYQETQY
>TRBV19
ASMGQGSYNEQF
>TRBV2
ASAPRGVSPLH
>TRBV29-1
SVRPRQGAHTEAF
>TRBV6-1
ASSSKTGVASPLH
>TRBV11-2
ASSPRGGGYNEQF
>TRBV20-1
SARDWQAGNTIY
>TRBV7-8
ASSLVGGGLETQY
>TRBV29-1
SVELGGQKAF
>TRBV30
AWSDRGDMNTEAF
>TRBV10-1
ASGQTENTDTQY
>TRBV11-2
ASSFQDQETQY
>TRBV3-1
ASSQDVIAGNYEQY
>TRBV7-2
ASNFIMQETQY
>TRBV10-3
AISETSSYEQY
>TRBV3-1
ASSSGVHDNEKLF
>TRBV20-1
SARDHGTSAYEQY
>TRBV28
ASSIAGTYQGQTQY
>TRBV27
ASSEGPLGELF
>TRBV12-3/TRBV12-4
ASSLGSVAGYT
>TRBV7-2
ASSLTSPFGQF
>TRBV19
ASSREWGQPQH
>TRBV27
ASSLRPLNTEAF
>TRBV19
ASSILRAETYNEQF
>TRBV12-3/TRBV12-4
ASSLLRTVSYNEQF
>TRBV20-1
SAIKDSYEQY
>TRBV24-1
ATSDPRTGLSTGELF
>TRBV30
AWSASSTEAF
>TRBV10-3
ASQTGINQPQH
>TRBV5-6
ASSLVGAGAEPYEQY
>TRBV19
ASSRARNPQH
>TRBV7-8
ASSPTNTNHEQY
>TRBV19
ASSTRVGMGEQY
>TRBV5-1
ASSVGSTAGNTIY
>TRBV6-2/TRBV6-3
ASSPKDNSPLH
>TRBV11-2
ASSLRTGAEAF
>TRBV10-3
AISQGATSTDTQY
>TRBV19
ASRWTSGSTDTQY
>TRBV2
ASTGSGGPPGTGELF
>TRBV19
ASSIGPGRDGYT
>TRBV6-2/TRBV6-3
ASSFSIQAYYGYT
>TRBV20-1
RGSGNTEAF
>TRBV6-2/TRBV6-3
ASTHRDNSHRYGYT
>TRBV12-3/TRBV12-4
ASSRQGLYQPQH
>TRBV20-1
SATYYNEQF
>TRBV7-6
ASSWGQGGETQY
>TRBV27
ASSWGGYYNEQF